This TCR beta chain was captured by sequencing in a study of cytomegalovirus exposure and HLA in healthy donors (dated by TCRdb to 2016 to 2017). For the study in its entirety: An earlier analysis of approximately 600 of the donors reported 276 Gb of sequence data and 117 million unique TCR beta sequences from about 200 million T cells. Approximately 300 gigabases of sequencing data and approximately 92 million unique TCR sequences made up an early release that covered several hundred HLA-typed donors. Of the 350 to 450 genotyped donors, 81% were placed in the genetic ancestry cluster associated with self-reported Caucasian donors. The study aimed to test whether cataloging public T cell receptors could reveal signatures of past pathogen exposure. The T cell repertoires of some 700 subjects were profiled by immunosequencing and related to cytomegalovirus serostatus. Besides the first cohort of approximately 710 subjects, a separate validation cohort made up of 90 to 150 different subjects was used. The study combined high-throughput TCR immunosequencing, statistical association of individual TCRs with disease status, and machine learning to predict cytomegalovirus infection status. A later analysis re-examined previously published TCR beta repertoires from roughly 720 donors and added high-resolution HLA genotyping to investigate patterns of TCR occurrence. Rather than using new phenotypic data, the later analysis identified candidate immune exposures from TCR beta sequences and from how often those sequences occurred across donors. To decide whether each TCR beta V gene segment behaved as functional or pseudogenic, an earlier analysis of some 570 of the donors relied on high-throughput TCR beta sequencing. Donor age, sex, ethnicity and CMV serostatus were compiled alongside the repertoire data. In a later genetic analysis, genome-wide SNP genotypes for about 65% of the roughly 670 donors were used, and that subset was treated as a discovery cohort. Every discovery cohort repertoire had been produced on one sequencing platform. Class I and class II HLA loci were covered by the typing at four-digit resolution. Typing coverage varied by locus: 629-630 donors for A, B, C, DRB1 and DQB1; more than 500 for DQA1; nearly 610 for DPA1; around 490 for DPB1. Several DR-DQ haplotypes were handled as single units for association and clustering because linkage in the cohort was strong. On average, around 200,000 unique TCR beta nucleotide sequences were sequenced per donor among a few hundred genotyped donors of the cohort, with about 17% of those sequences being non-productive.

As for this clone: The antigen it recognizes is unknown. No base qualities exist here, and no much larger clone lies one base off it.

General findings and caveats noted by the study authors: The cohort was sequenced for TCR beta chains only, and without alpha or paired-chain data the features that could be detected were limited. Because HLA typing was missing for some donors at each locus, association tests included only the typed subset. Assigning TCR associations to individual alleles was difficult when HLA alleles, especially DR and DQ, strongly co-occurred. The authors suggested that the approach could potentially be generalized to other disease states and immunological phenotypes. In vitro tests confirmed that a few of the cytomegalovirus-associated TCR beta chains recognize cytomegalovirus antigens. An association between a missense DCLRE1C variant and V-gene and J-gene trimming of TCR beta chains was found in a later genetic analysis and replicated in an independent cohort. According to a later genetic analysis, donors in an Asian-associated ancestry cluster had fewer N-insertions in productive TCRs than the roughly 660-donor mean. Because counts were too low, more than 15 rarely observed V segments, including chromosome 9 orphons, were left out of the earlier analysis of some 640 of the donors. A further reported finding was that TCR beta sequences accurately predicted the HLA-A and HLA-B alleles for most subjects in the first cohort. In a later analysis, several top co-occurrence clusters were reported to appear linked to parvovirus B19, influenza, CMV and Epstein-Barr virus. A cluster of highly shared sequence variants was judged likely to be a technical artifact of the sequencing pipeline. Across donors, most TCR sequences were observed very rarely, whereas some public TCRs were present in many individuals. According to a later analysis, TCR association rates differed among HLA loci, with DRB1 alleles showing the most associated TCRs and HLA-C alleles showing the fewest. In an earlier analysis of fewer than 750 of the donors, most TCR beta V segments were observed in productive rearrangements about 90% or about 30% of the time, broadly matching IMGT annotations. At a false discovery rate of 0.05, a later analysis linked 16,951 TCR beta sequences to specific HLA alleles. The classifier was reported to diagnose cytomegalovirus status with high specificity and sensitivity in both the original and validation cohorts. The study gave a list of roughly 150 TCR beta chains associated with cytomegalovirus. In a later analysis, HLA-associated TCR beta chains were found to be more clonally expanded and to have lower generation probabilities than equally common non-associated chains. Sequencing depth was assumed to be roughly uniform across donors in the presence/absence analyses, though that assumption may not hold. Because the 87-base-pair reads could not distinguish some IMGT-functional V segments, including TRBV6-2 and TRBV6-3, those segments were excluded. Linkage disequilibrium might explain the correlated functional status among segregating V segments, but an unknown experimental factor could not be excluded. Most CMV-associated TCR beta chains appeared to be HLA-restricted in a later analysis, and the HLA associations seemed to be driven largely by CMV exposure. The only immune exposure information available for the cohort was CMV serostatus.

The cohort comprised more than 550 healthy bone marrow donors. At the time of sampling, every cohort member was nominally healthy, though immune exposures that went unrecorded were likely present. The donor was CMV seronegative and was included in the group of 352 seronegative cohort members. A peripheral blood sample was collected from each donor, and TCR beta sequencing was performed on peripheral blood mononuclear cells. The Qiagen DNeasy Blood Extraction Kit was used to extract genomic DNA from the blood cell samples. Receptor libraries were prepared by the immunoSEQ multiplex PCR assay. For the multiplex PCR, a mixture combining 60 forward primers for TCR Vbeta segments and 13 reverse primers for TCR Jbeta segments was used. The CDR3 region of rearranged TCR beta genes was amplified from genomic DNA with a multiplex PCR assay. Amplified TCR beta libraries were sequenced as 87-base-pair reads on the Illumina HiSeq System. The authors' analysis ran thus. In a later analysis, tens of millions of unique TCR beta chains were counted across the roughly 670 repertoires, and roughly 11 million of these chains were shared by at least two donors. A nearest-neighbor algorithm error-corrected the raw reads and collapsed the reads into unique sequences, merging closely related sequences to remove PCR and sequencing errors. V, D and J gene segments were assigned by aligning CDR3 sequences to IMGT reference sequences. Each retained sequence needed at least a six-nucleotide match to both a V gene segment and a J gene segment. A rearrangement counted as productive if the CDR3 had no stop codons and remained in frame with V and J, and every other rearrangement counted as non-productive. CDR3 was defined by IMGT convention, running from the second conserved V-encoded cysteine to the conserved J-encoded phenylalanine. The earlier analysis of 450 to 750 of the donors excluded any sequence lacking an unambiguous match to a single V gene segment. In an earlier analysis of roughly 500 of the donors, V segments were called functional above 56.7% productive rearrangements and were called segregating when the between-donor standard deviation exceeded 5%. A statistical classification framework was developed to diagnose cytomegalovirus status using the catalog of TCR beta chain sequences. In a later analysis, TCR nucleotide sequences were compared against IMGT/GENE-DB human TR gene sequences so that V and J genes could be assigned. Using the TCRdist pipeline, a later analysis assigned CDR3 sequences along with most-parsimonious VDJ recombination scenarios. In a later analysis, every TCR beta chain was defined by the combination of its CDR3 amino acid sequence and its V-gene family, and reads without a unique V-gene family were dropped. A later analysis removed several hundred highly shared, low-generation-probability nucleotide sequences to deal with suspected cross-contamination and a sequencing artifact. In a later analysis, a clonal expansion index for each public chain was calculated from normalized within-repertoire ranks of inferred template counts. In a later analysis, generation probabilities were computed using a VDJ recombination model fitted to out-of-frame rearrangements, and the results were checked against IGoR. A later analysis scored TCR-TCR, TCR-HLA and TCR-CMV co-occurrence with hypergeometric tests, applying a repertoire-size bias correction to TCR pairs. False discovery rates were estimated in a later analysis by permuting HLA or CMV assignments 20 times. In a later analysis, co-occurring TCRs were grouped using DBSCAN, with TCRdist sequence similarity added in when clustering inside HLA-allele-positive subsets. Repertoires with fewer than 30,000 or more than 120,000 public chains, plus five repertoires with anomalous nucleotide sharing, were excluded from co-occurrence clustering. Sourced from immuneACCESS, this table was stored by TCRdb with only in-frame sequences that have V and J called. A share of the clones is absent; for the studies checked, an unresolved V gene accounts for under half, and the remainder has no known explanation. The DNA was the basis for D and trimming; V, J and clone size are from that table. Counted in this sample were more than 85,000 clones; around 68% of them appeared once. The ten largest clones add up to about 1.3% of the sample.

Inclusive of the bounding cysteine and phenylalanine, the CDR3 is 15 residues long. CDR3 DNA only is kept here, 45 bases in frame from base 1. As encoded in the germline V gene, CDR1 is SGHVS while CDR2 is FQNEAQ. Between the V and J ends, shortened by 2 bases and 4 bases respectively, the junction contains 15 bases. This receptor chain uses TRBV7-8 and TRBJ2-7, and perhaps TRBD2 as D gene, on 6 matching bases. Sequencing used PBMCs. The sequence was obtained from a female donor in good health and CMV-seronegative. The CDR3: CASSLKETSYYEQYF. The nucleotide sequence reads TGTGCCAGCAGCTTAAAGGAGACTAGTTATTACGAGCAGTACTTC.